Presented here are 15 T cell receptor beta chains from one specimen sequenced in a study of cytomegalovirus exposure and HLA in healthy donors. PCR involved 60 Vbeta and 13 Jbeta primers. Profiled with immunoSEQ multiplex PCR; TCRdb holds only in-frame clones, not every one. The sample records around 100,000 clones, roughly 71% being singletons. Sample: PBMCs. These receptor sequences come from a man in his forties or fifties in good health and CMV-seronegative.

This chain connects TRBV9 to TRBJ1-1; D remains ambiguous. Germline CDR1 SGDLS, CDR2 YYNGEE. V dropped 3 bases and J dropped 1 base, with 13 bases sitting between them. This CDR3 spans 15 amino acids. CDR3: CASSAEGVGNTEAFF. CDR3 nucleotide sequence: TGTGCCAGCAGCGCAGAGGGAGTTGGGAACACTGAAGCTTTCTTT.

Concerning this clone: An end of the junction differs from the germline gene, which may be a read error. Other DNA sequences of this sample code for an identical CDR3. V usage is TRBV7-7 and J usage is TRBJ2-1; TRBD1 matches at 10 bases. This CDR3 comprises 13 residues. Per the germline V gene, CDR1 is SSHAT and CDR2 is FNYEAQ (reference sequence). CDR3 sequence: CASSLDRGDEQFF. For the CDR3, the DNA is TGTGCTAGCAGCTTGGACAGGGGGGACGAGCAGTTCTTC.

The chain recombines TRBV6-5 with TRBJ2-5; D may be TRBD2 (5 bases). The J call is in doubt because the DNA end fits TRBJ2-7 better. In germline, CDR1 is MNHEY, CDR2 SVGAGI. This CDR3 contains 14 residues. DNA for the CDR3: TGTGCCAGCAGTTCTGGACTCCTGGCTTACGAGCAGTACTTC. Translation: CASSSGLLAYEQYF.

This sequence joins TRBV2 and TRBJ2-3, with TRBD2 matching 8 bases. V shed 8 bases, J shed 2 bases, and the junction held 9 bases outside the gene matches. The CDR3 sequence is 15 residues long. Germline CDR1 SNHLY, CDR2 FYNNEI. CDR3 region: CASSRAGVFTDTQYF. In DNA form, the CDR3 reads TGTGCCAGCTCTCGAGCGGGGGTGTTCACAGATACGCAGTATTTT.

CDR3 protein: CASSVGGLAGVGEQFF. The CDR3 DNA is TGTGCCAGCAGCGTAGGGGGGCTAGCGGGAGTTGGTGAGCAGTTCTTC. This chain connects TRBV9 to TRBJ2-1, with 10 nucleotides matching TRBD2. This CDR3 is 16 amino acids long. Per the germline V gene, CDR1 is SGDLS and CDR2 is YYNGEE. The V segment lost 0 bases and the J segment 9 bases; nucleotides outside the gene matches: 9.

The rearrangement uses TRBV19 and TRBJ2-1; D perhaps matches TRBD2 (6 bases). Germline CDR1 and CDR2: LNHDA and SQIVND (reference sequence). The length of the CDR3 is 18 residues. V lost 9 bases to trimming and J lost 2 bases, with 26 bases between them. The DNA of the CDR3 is TGTGCCAGGCCCTCCCGGGACTCAAACCGTGGGCCCTACAATGAGCAGTTCTTC. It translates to CARPSRDSNRGPYNEQFF.

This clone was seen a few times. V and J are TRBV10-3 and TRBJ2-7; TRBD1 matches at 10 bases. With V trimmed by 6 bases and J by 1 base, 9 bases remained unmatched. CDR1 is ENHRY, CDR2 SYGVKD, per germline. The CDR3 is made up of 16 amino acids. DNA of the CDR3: TGTGCCATCAGAGACCCGGGACAGGGGAGTTCCTACGAGCAGTACTTC. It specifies CAIRDPGQGSSYEQYF.

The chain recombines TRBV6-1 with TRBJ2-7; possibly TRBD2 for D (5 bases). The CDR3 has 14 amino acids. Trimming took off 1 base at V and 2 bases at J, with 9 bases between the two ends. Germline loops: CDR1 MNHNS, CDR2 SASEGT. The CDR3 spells CASSEEEGTYEQYF. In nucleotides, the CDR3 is TGTGCCAGCAGTGAAGAAGAGGGAACCTACGAGCAGTACTTC.

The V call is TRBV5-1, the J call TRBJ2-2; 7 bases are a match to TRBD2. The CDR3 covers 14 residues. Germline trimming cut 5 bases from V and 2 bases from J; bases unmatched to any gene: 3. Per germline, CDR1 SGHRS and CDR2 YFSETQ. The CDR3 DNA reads TGCGCCAGCAGTCTAGCGGTAAACACCGGGGAGCTGTTTTTT. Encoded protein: CASSLAVNTGELFF.

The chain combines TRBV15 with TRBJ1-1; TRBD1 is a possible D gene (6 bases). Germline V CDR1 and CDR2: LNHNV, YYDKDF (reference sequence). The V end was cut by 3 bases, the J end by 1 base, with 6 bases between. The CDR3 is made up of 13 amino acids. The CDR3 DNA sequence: TGTGCCACCAGCAGGGGACAGAACACTGAAGCTTTCTTT. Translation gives CATSRGQNTEAFF.

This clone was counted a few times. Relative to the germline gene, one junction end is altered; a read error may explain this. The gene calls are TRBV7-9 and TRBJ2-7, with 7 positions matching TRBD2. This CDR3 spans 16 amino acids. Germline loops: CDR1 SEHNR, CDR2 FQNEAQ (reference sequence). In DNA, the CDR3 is TGCGCCAGCAGCCAGGGCACCGGAGCGGGACGAACGGCGCAGTACTTC. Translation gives CASSQGTGAGRTAQYF.

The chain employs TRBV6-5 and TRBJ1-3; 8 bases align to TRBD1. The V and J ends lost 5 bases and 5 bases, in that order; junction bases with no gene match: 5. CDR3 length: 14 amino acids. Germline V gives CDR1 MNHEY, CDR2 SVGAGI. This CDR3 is CASSPTGDRNTIYF. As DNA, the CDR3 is TGTGCCAGCAGTCCGACAGGGGACCGAAACACCATATATTTT.

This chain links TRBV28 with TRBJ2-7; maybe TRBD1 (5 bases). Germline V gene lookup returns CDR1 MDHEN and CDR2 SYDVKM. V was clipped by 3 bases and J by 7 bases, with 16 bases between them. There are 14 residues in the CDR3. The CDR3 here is CASSFLGLLTEQYF. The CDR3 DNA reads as TGTGCCAGCAGTTTCCTGGGGCTACTGACGGAGCAGTACTTC.

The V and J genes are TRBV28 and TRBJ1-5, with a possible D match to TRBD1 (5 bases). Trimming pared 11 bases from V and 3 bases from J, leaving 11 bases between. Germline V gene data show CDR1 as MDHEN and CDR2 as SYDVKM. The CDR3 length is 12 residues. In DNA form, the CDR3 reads TGTGCCGGAGGGGTTGCCAATCAGCCCCAGCATTTT. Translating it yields CAGGVANQPQHF.

This CDR3 is CASVEAGVSNQPQHF. In DNA form, the CDR3 reads TGTGCCAGCGTCGAGGCGGGGGTGAGCAATCAGCCCCAGCATTTT. The chain carries TRBV28 and TRBJ1-5; D may be TRBD1 (5 bases). The V end was cut by 8 bases, the J end by 1 base, with 15 bases between. CDR1 and CDR2 from the germline V gene are MDHEN and SYDVKM. The CDR3 is 15 residues long.